Sequencing of this TCR beta chain was carried out in a study of Ad26.COV2.S vaccination and SARS-CoV-2 variants (dated by TCRdb to the early 2020s). Looking at the study overall: Vaccine-arm donors were drawn from COV1001, a multicentre, randomized, double-blind, placebo-controlled phase I-IIa trial of Ad26.COV2.S in healthy adults. The TCR-sequenced set comprised about 32 samples: around 20 Ad26.COV2.S vaccine recipients, 5 placebo recipients and 8 SARS-CoV-2 convalescent individuals. Throughout the experiments and outcome assessment, investigators stayed blinded to trial group allocation. Trial participants were randomized into five groups of five, in which low-dose or high-dose Ad26.COV2.S was given once or twice, or placebo was given on both occasions. Sequencing of the TCRbeta repertoire served to evaluate the specificity and breadth of SARS-CoV-2-reactive T cell receptors following Ad26.COV2.S vaccination. Ad26.COV2.S was administered intramuscularly at a dose of 5x10^10 or 1x10^11 viral particles, either as one shot or as two shots given 56 days apart. The paper's findings and limits, for the study overall: Higher spike-specific TCR breadth was observed in Ad26.COV2.S recipients than in placebo recipients (P = 0.0014). Vaccine and placebo recipients had comparable non-spike TCR breadth, which fits with the vaccine containing only spike. The study was not powered for comparison of responses between vaccine doses or regimens. Substantial breadth of spike-specific CD8+ and CD4+ T cell responses was reported after vaccination. The authors noted that total T cell responses may have been underestimated by the TCR breadth and depth analyses.

This specimen's treatment or condition label, per the study, means: around 19 received Ad26.COV2.S at low or high dose, single or two shots; several received placebo; per-sample allocation not given. Repertoires of vaccine and placebo recipients were sequenced from samples taken on day 63 after the first injection. In Cohort 1b, 25 or so adults aged 18-55 years were enrolled at a single site in Boston, USA, between 29 July and 7 August 2020. Ad26.COV2.S consisted of a replication-incompetent adenovirus type 26 vector by which a prefusion-stabilized SARS-CoV-2 spike protein from the original Wuhan strain was expressed. The immunoSEQ Assay was used to sequence TCRbeta CDR3 regions. After extraction, genomic DNA underwent amplification by bias-controlled multiplex PCR, followed by high-throughput sequencing. Under the source paper's analysis protocol: Collapsing and filtering of sequences were performed to quantify the absolute abundance of each unique TCRbeta CDR3 region. T cell fraction was estimated by normalization of TCRbeta template counts to usable DNA, with usable DNA being measured through amplification of reference genes present in all nucleated cells. Repertoire TCRs were annotated as SARS-CoV-2-specific by exact matching of V gene, CDR3 amino acid sequence and J gene to a known reactive TCR set. The reference SARS-CoV-2 TCR set came from MIRA and was filtered for enrichment in COVID-19-positive ImmuneCODE repertoires, removing public or cross-reactive TCRs. Drawing on the MIRA antigens, annotated TCRs were analysed further at the level of specific ORF or position within ORF. Breadth was defined as the number of annotated unique rearrangements divided by the total number of unique productive rearrangements, and depth was defined as the summed frequency of the annotated unique rearrangements. Group comparisons of TCR breadth used two-sided Wilcoxon rank-sum tests. TCRdb retrieved this table from immuneACCESS and kept in-frame rearrangements only. Not all clones are present; in checked studies, unresolved V genes account for under half, and no reason is known for the remainder. V and J calls plus clone size are reproduced from that table; the DNA served to infer D and trimming. This sample is represented by hundreds of thousands of clones; about 88% of them were singletons. Of the sample, approximately 2.5% falls within the top ten clones.

This clone was counted once. What this receptor recognizes is not known. Within one base of it there is no much larger clone, and no base qualities were kept. The germline V gene (reference sequence) supplies CDR1 LNHDA and CDR2 SQIVND. From the cysteine through the phenylalanine, the CDR3 covers 16 amino acids. Just CDR3 DNA is preserved here, 48 bases in frame from base 1. V lost 5 bases and J lost 4 bases, and the count of bases not matched to a germline gene is 8. This receptor chain uses TRBV19 and TRBJ1-6, and 7 junctional nucleotides match TRBD1. This sequence was found in a person aged 18-60 years who received the Ad26.COV2.S COVID-19 vaccine or a placebo. This sample comprised peripheral blood, obtained in a trial of Ad26.COV2.S vaccine versus placebo. CDR3 region: CASSLEPQGYNSPLHF. Read as DNA, the sequence is TGTGCCAGTAGTTTGGAACCACAGGGGTATAATTCACCCCTCCACTTT.